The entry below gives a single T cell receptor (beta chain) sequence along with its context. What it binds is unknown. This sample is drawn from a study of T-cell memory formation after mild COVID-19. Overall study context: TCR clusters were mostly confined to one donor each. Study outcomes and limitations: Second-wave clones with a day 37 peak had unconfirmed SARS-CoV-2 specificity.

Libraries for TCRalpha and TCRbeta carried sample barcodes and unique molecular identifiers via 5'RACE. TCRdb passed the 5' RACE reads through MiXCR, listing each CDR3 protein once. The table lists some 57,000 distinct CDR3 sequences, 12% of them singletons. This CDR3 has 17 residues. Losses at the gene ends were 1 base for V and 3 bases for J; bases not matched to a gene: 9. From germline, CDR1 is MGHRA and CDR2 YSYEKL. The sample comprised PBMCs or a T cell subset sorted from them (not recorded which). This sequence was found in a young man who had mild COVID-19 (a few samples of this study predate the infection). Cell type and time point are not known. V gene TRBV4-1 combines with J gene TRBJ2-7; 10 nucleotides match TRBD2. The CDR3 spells CASSQVLQRGGLYEQYF. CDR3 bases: TGCGCCAGCAGCCAAGTTCTCCAGCGGGGGGGCCTCTACGAGCAGTACTTC.